The 22 T cell receptor beta chains listed next were all sequenced from one sample in a study of a mutant IDH1 vaccine in newly diagnosed glioma. Assay: immunoSEQ multiplex PCR; the TCRdb copy retains only in-frame clones and omits some. In the table there are 110,000 or so clones, 85% to 90% of which are singletons. No cognate antigen is known for these TCRs. Time point meaning: week 11, during vaccination. Each dose of the vaccine consisted of 300 ug of mutant IDH1 20-mer peptide, with topical imiquimod. The sample consisted of PBMCs, taken from a glioma patient whose treatment included an IDH1 peptide vaccine. The receptors were sampled from a woman aged 50 to 60 with glioma.

This clone was picked up a small number of times. The CDR3 is CASSGQNTEAFF. CDR3 bases: TGTGCCAGCTCGGGACAGAACACTGAAGCTTTCTTT. The chain is built from TRBV6-5 and TRBJ1-1; perhaps TRBD1 as D (6 bases). The V and J ends lost 8 bases and 1 base respectively, with 8 bases between them. The CDR3 spans 12 residues. Germline V gene data show CDR1 as MNHEY and CDR2 as SVGAGI.

A remark on this clone: A read error may produce the germline difference seen at one junction end. The V and J genes are TRBV5-1 and TRBJ2-3; possible D gene TRBD1, 6 bases. The CDR3 totals 16 residues. Germline lookup yields CDR1 SGHRS and CDR2 YFSETQ. This CDR3 reads CASTLGPGQYTDTQYF. DNA of the CDR3: TGCGCCAGCACCTTGGGGCCGGGACAATACACAGATACGCAGTATTTT.

The chain carries TRBV5-1 and TRBJ1-6; D not resolved. The CDR3 spans 14 residues. The germline gives CDR1 SGHRS, CDR2 YFSETQ. Trimming stripped 0 bases from V and 10 bases from J, with 11 bases between. The CDR3 nucleotides read TGCGCCAGCAGCTTGGGGACCGCAGACTCACCCCTCCACTTT. This codes for CASSLGTADSPLHF.

The rearrangement links TRBV5-4 to TRBJ2-7, with 14 bases that match TRBD2. The CDR3 extends over 14 amino acids. Germline V gene data show CDR1 as SGHNT and CDR2 as YYREEE (reference sequence). After removal of 4 bases from V and 6 bases from J, the junction contained 3 bases not matched to a gene. The CDR3 sequence: CASSTGLAGGEQYF. The CDR3 region has the DNA TGTGCCAGCAGCACCGGACTAGCGGGAGGCGAGCAGTACTTC.

V usage is TRBV27 and J usage is TRBJ2-6; no firm D call. Germline CDR1 is MNHEY and CDR2 is SMNVEV (reference sequence). V was shortened by 0 bases and J by 2 bases, with 8 bases between the two germline ends. This CDR3 region has 16 residues. This chain's CDR3 is CASSLSPATGANVLTF. The DNA for the CDR3 is TGTGCCAGCAGTTTATCCCCAGCTACTGGGGCCAACGTCCTGACTTTC.

The gene calls are TRBV2 and TRBJ2-7; TRBD2 aligns across 10 bases. Germline CDR1 SNHLY, CDR2 FYNNEI. The J segment lost 2 bases and the V segment lost 10 bases, leaving 8 bases of the junction unmatched. CDR3 length: 14 residues. CDR3 sequence reads: CATRPSGGTYEQYF. CDR3 in DNA: TGTGCCACCCGCCCTAGCGGGGGTACCTACGAGCAGTACTTC.

The CDR3 sequence is CSVPAMYEQYF. CDR3 nucleotides: TGCAGCGTCCCCGCCATGTACGAGCAGTACTTC. This chain uses TRBV29-1 with TRBJ2-7, with unresolved D. The CDR3 has 11 amino acids. Trimming removed 6 bases from V and 4 bases from J, with 10 bases in between. Germline CDR1 and CDR2: SQVTM and ANQGSEA.

This clone was counted once. The chain couples TRBV29-1 to TRBJ2-1, with a tentative D call TRBD2 (5 bases). In germline, CDR1 is SQVTM, CDR2 ANQGSEA. The V gene lost 6 bases and the J gene lost 8 bases, with 14 bases spanning the gap. The CDR3 extends over 12 amino acids. The CDR3 DNA sequence: TGCAGCGTCAGACTAATCGGCGATGAGCAGTTCTTC. It specifies CSVRLIGDEQFF.

This chain joins TRBV28 and TRBJ2-7, with 7 bases fitting TRBD1. The junction had 3 bases not matched to a gene; V was cut back by 4 bases and J by 0 bases. CDR1 is MDHEN and CDR2 is SYDVKM in the germline V gene. The CDR3 has 14 residues. The DNA of the CDR3 is TGTGCCAGCAGTTCCCGGGACAGCTCCTACGAGCAGTACTTC. Protein: CASSSRDSSYEQYF.

J is TRBJ1-1 and V is TRBV11-2; D remains ambiguous. The V gene lost 2 bases and the J gene lost 0 bases, with 4 bases spanning the gap. From germline, CDR1 is SGHAT and CDR2 FQNNGV. The CDR3 contains 13 residues. The CDR3, as DNA: TGTGCCAGCAGCTTAAATCTGAACACTGAAGCTTTCTTT. It translates to CASSLNLNTEAFF.

The gene calls are TRBV30 and TRBJ2-5; TRBD2 matches 8 bases. This CDR3 has 14 amino acids. The germline V gene has CDR1 GTSNPN and CDR2 SVGIG (reference sequence). Trimming at V came to 3 bases and at J to 2 bases, leaving 5 bases not matched to a gene. CDR3 DNA: TGTGCCTGGAGCTACGGGGGGGGTCAAGAGACCCAGTACTTC. This translates into CAWSYGGGQETQYF.

The rearrangement uses TRBV5-1 and TRBJ2-1, with D tentatively TRBD2 (6 bases). V dropped 2 bases and J dropped 4 bases, with 10 bases sitting between them. Per germline, CDR1 SGHRS and CDR2 YFSETQ. The CDR3 totals 14 residues. DNA of the CDR3: TGCGCCAGCAGCTTCTCTAGCGATTACAATGAGCAGTTCTTC. This sequence encodes CASSFSSDYNEQFF.

The rearrangement uses TRBV5-4 and TRBJ2-5, with a weak D call TRBD1 (5 bases). The J call may be wrong; the DNA end is better matched by TRBJ2-7. Germline V gives CDR1 SGHNT, CDR2 YYREEE (reference sequence). The CDR3 extends over 12 amino acids. CDR3 region: CASSRTSYEQYF. The CDR3, as DNA: TGTGCCAGCAGCCGGACAAGCTACGAGCAGTACTTC.

The chain links TRBV2 to TRBJ1-3; tentatively, D is TRBD1 (6 bases). V shed 8 bases and J shed 2 bases, with 7 bases lying between them. CDR3 length: 12 residues. CDR1 is SNHLY, CDR2 FYNNEI, per germline. CDR3 DNA sequence: TGTGCCAGCTACAGGGCTGGAAACACCATATATTTT. As protein: CASYRAGNTIYF.

The chain couples TRBV28 to TRBJ2-3; D is unclear. Germline V lookup: CDR1 MDHEN, CDR2 SYDVKM. Trimming took off 4 bases at V and 4 bases at J, with 15 bases between the two ends. The CDR3 contains 15 residues. The CDR3 DNA is TGTGCCAGCAGTTCTGCCGGCACACAAGCAGATACGCAGTATTTT. It encodes CASSSAGTQADTQYF.

The chain has TRBV27 and TRBJ2-7, with unresolved D. Looked up from germline, CDR1 is MNHEY and CDR2 is SMNVEV (reference sequence). CDR3 length equals 13 residues. V was trimmed by 0 bases and J by 7 bases, leaving 10 bases between them. CDR3 bases: TGTGCCAGCAGTTTATCGTTGGGTGAAGAGCAGTACTTC. This sequence encodes CASSLSLGEEQYF.

The chain's CDR3 is CASSSGTGVSPLHF. CDR3 nucleotides: TGTGCCAGCAGCTCCGGGACAGGGGTCTCACCCCTCCACTTT. The V and J genes are TRBV5-8 and TRBJ1-6, with 10 positions matching TRBD1. The J segment lost 10 bases and the V segment lost 3 bases, leaving 4 bases of the junction unmatched. This CDR3 is built from 14 residues. CDR1 and CDR2 from the germline V gene are SGHTS and YDEGEE.

This chain uses TRBV6-6 with TRBJ2-1; 7 nucleotides match TRBD2. This CDR3 is built from 12 residues. The V and J ends lost 6 bases and 6 bases, in that order; junction bases with no gene match: 2. CDR1 is MNHNY and CDR2 is SVGAGI in the germline V gene (reference sequence). CDR3: CASSPGGNEQFF. The CDR3 coding sequence is TGTGCCAGCAGCCCGGGGGGCAATGAGCAGTTCTTC.

The chain couples TRBV25-1 to TRBJ1-2; 9 positions match TRBD1. Germline CDR1 reads MGHDK; CDR2 reads SYGVNS. The CDR3 covers 14 residues. Trimming at V came to 6 bases and at J to 9 bases, leaving 11 bases not matched to a gene. The CDR3 here is CASRGDREGFSYTF. CDR3 DNA: TGTGCCAGCAGGGGGGACAGGGAGGGTTTTAGCTACACCTTC.

This sequence joins TRBV2 and TRBJ1-1; 8 bases are a match to TRBD1. The germline V gene encodes CDR1 SNHLY and CDR2 FYNNEI. The trim removed 7 bases at V and 2 bases at J, leaving 9 bases unmatched. The CDR3 consists of 15 residues. CDR3 amino acids: CASTAQTGVNTEAFF. In nucleotides, the CDR3 is TGTGCCAGCACCGCACAGACAGGGGTTAACACTGAAGCTTTCTTT.

This chain connects TRBV29-1 to TRBJ2-1; 9 bases agree with TRBD2. CDR1 is SQVTM and CDR2 is ANQGSEA in the germline V gene. Unmatched junction bases numbered 5, after V lost 4 bases and J lost 4 bases. The CDR3 spans 14 residues. In DNA form, the CDR3 reads TGCAGCGTTGGGTCTAGCGGGGCGTACAATGAGCAGTTCTTC. It encodes CSVGSSGAYNEQFF.

This clone was detected once. The genes are TRBV7-2 and TRBJ2-1, with TRBD2 as a possible D gene (5 bases). V lost 2 bases to trimming and J lost 4 bases, with 18 bases between them. Germline V gene lookup returns CDR1 SGHTA and CDR2 FQGNSA. There are 17 residues in the CDR3. The CDR3 loop is CASSLQALGVAYNEQFF. Here the CDR3 DNA reads TGTGCCAGCAGCTTACAGGCACTGGGAGTGGCTTACAATGAGCAGTTCTTC.